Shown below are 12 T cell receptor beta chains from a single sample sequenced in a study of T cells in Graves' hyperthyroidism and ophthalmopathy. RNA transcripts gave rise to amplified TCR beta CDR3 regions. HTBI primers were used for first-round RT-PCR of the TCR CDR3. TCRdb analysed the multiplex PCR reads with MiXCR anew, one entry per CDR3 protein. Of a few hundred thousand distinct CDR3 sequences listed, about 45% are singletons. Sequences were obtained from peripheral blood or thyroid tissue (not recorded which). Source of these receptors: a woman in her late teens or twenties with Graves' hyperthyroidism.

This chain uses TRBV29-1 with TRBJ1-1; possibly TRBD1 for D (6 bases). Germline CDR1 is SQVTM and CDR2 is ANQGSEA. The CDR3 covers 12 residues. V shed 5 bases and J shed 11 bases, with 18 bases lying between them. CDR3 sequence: CSVTTGRFSAFF. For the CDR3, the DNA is TGCAGCGTTACGACAGGTCGGTTCTCTGCTTTCTTT. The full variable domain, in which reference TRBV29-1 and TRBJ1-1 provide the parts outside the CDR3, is SAVISQKPSRDICQRGTSLTIQCQVDSQVTMMFWYRQQPGQSLTLIATANQGSEATYESGFVIDKFPISRPNLTFSTLTVSNMSPEDSSIYLCSVTTGRFSAFFGQGTRLTVV.

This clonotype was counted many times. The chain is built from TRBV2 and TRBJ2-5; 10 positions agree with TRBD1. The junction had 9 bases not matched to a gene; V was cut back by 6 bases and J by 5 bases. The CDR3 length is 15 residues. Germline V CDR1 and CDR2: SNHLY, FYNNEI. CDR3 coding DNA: TGTGCCAGCAGGGATGACAGGGGGCGAGGGGAGACCCAGTACTTC. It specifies CASRDDRGRGETQYF.

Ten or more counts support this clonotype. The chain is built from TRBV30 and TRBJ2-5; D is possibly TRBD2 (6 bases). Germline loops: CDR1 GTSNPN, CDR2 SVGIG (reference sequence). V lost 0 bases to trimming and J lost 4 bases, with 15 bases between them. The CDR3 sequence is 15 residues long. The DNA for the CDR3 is TGTGCCTGGAGTGTCGGGAGCGGTGGAGGAGAGACCCAGTACTTC. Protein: CAWSVGSGGGETQYF.

CDR3 residues: CASSGASGRASWNEQFF. CDR3 DNA sequence: TGTGCCAGCAGCGGGGCTAGCGGGAGGGCCTCTTGGAATGAGCAGTTCTTC. The rearrangement links TRBV13 to TRBJ2-1; TRBD2 matches at 12 bases. V lost 5 bases to trimming and J lost 7 bases; unmatched junction nucleotides: 12. The germline gives CDR1 PRHDT, CDR2 FYEKMQ (reference sequence). This CDR3 has 17 amino acids.

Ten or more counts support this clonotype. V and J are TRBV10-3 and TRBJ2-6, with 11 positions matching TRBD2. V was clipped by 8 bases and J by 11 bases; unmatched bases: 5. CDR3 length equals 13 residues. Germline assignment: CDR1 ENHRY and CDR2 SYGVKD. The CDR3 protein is CAIGLAGLDVLTF. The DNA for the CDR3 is TGTGCCATCGGACTAGCGGGCCTTGACGTCCTGACTTTC.

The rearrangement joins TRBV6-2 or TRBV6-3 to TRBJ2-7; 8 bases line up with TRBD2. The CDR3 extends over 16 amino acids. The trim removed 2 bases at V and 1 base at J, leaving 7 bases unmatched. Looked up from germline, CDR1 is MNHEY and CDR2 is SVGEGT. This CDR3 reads CASSYTVAGLSYEQYF. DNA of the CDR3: TGTGCCAGCAGTTACACCGTAGCGGGATTGTCCTACGAGCAGTACTTC.

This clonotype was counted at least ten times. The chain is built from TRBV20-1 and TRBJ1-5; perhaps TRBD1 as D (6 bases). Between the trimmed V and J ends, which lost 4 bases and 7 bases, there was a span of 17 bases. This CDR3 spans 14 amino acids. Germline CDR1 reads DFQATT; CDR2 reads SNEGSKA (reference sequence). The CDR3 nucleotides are TGCAGTGCTAAACCTGGGGGCTCGCGGCAGCCCCAGCATTTT. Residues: CSAKPGGSRQPQHF.

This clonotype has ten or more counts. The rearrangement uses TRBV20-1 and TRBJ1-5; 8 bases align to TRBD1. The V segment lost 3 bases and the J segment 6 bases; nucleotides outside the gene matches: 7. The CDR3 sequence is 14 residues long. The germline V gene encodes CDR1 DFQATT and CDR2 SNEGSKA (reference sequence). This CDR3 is CSARSAGGTQPQHF. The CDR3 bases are TGCAGTGCTAGGTCCGCAGGGGGCACTCAGCCCCAGCATTTT.

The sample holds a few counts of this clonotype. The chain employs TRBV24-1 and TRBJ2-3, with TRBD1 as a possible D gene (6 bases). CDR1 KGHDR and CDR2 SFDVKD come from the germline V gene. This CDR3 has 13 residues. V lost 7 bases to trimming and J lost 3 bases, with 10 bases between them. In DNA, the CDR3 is TGTGCCACCAGCCGGGACACAACAGATACGCAGTATTTT. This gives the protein CATSRDTTDTQYF.

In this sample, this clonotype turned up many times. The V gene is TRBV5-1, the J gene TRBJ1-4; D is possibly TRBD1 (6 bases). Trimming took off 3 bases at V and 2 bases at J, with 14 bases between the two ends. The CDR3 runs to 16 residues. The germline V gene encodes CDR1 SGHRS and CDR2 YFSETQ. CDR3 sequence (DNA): TGCGCCAGCAGCTATTCGGGGGCAGTGACTAATGAAAAACTGTTTTTT. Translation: CASSYSGAVTNEKLFF.

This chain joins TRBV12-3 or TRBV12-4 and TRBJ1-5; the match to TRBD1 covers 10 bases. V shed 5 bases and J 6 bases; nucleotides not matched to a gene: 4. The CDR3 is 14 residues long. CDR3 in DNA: TGTGCCAGCAGTCCGGGACAGGGGACTCAGCCCCAGCATTTT. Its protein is CASSPGQGTQPQHF.

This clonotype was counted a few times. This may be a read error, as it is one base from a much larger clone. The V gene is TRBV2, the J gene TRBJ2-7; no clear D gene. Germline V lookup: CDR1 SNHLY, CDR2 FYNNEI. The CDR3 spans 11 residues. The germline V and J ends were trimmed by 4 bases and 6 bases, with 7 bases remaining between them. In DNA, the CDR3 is TGTGCCAGCAGTGTGGAAGGCGAGCAGTACTTC. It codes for CASSVEGEQYF.